The present T cell receptor beta chain was sequenced within a study of T cell repertoires in cytomegalovirus infection. Study context: Indications of both CMV infection and matching HLA type were provided by public TCR beta signatures.

A note on this clonotype: No antigen is known for it.

One entry per CDR3 protein, called by TCRdb with MiXCR from the reads. Among 300,000 to 400,000 distinct CDR3 sequences, 20% to 25% were seen once, and the ten largest hold 13%. The CDR3 sequence is 14 residues long. The V gene lost 6 bases and the J gene lost 5 bases, with 16 bases spanning the gap. Germline V CDR1 and CDR2: MDHEN, SYDVKM. Study-wide results and limits: There were HLA-C-restricted CMV-specific TCR beta clonotypes dominating the ex vivo response. Summed public TCR beta family frequency identified CMV carriers bearing the relevant HLA.

The source material was cultured PBMCs, sampled from culture after CMV antigen stimulation. The clonotype was recovered from a human donor in good health (CMV status not recorded). Some clones in this sample may be carry-over from other donors' samples. The rearrangement links TRBV28 to TRBJ2-5; no clear D. CDR3: CASRNDKKEETQYF. The CDR3, as DNA: TGTGCCAGCAGGAACGATAAGAAGGAGGAGACCCAGTACTTC.